This T cell receptor beta chain was profiled in a study of blood T cells in healthy people across ages. Germline V CDR1 and CDR2: SGHNT, YYREEE (reference sequence). The CDR3 covers 13 residues. V trimming: 4 bases; J trimming: 11 bases; junction bases outside the gene matches: 9. Combining a sample-barcoded 5' primer with a J-beta primer mix, a second PCR ran for roughly 7 to 11 cycles. Every molecule of cDNA carried a tag from a template-switch adaptor with 12 random nucleotides. TCRdb re-called the 5' RACE reads through MiXCR, storing one row per CDR3 protein. The table has about 1.4 million distinct CDR3 sequences, approximately 60% seen once.

The rearrangement links TRBV5-4 to TRBJ2-5; 9 nucleotides agree with TRBD1. The TCR comes from a man younger than 35 in good health. Sequenced material: blood. The CDR3, as DNA: TGTGCCAGCAGCCAACAGGGGGCGGATGAGCAGTACTTC. This sequence encodes CASSQQGADEQYF.